This TCR beta chain was retrieved from a study of siplizumab effects on memory and regulatory T cells. This table comes from immunoSEQ multiplex PCR, and its TCRdb copy is limited to in-frame clones, with some not included. The sample lists some 110,000 clones; around 94% were seen once. The V gene's germline CDR1 is SGHRS and CDR2 YFSETQ. V dropped 6 bases and J dropped 5; count of bases not matched to a gene: 9. CDR3 length: 14 residues. The J gene is TRBJ2-3, the V gene TRBV5-1; 7 bases fit TRBD2. Sample: non-Treg CD4+ T cells sorted from blood. The source of this sequence is a human donor in good health. The CDR3 sequence is CASNRASGGDTQYF. Written as DNA, the CDR3 is TGCGCCAGCAACCGAGCTTCGGGGGGAGATACGCAGTATTTT. The variable domain in full, completed from reference TRBV5-1 and TRBJ2-3, reads KAGVTQTPRYLIKTRGQQVTLSCSPISGHRSVSWYQQTPGQGLQFLFEYFSETQRNKGNFPGRFSGRQFSNSRSEMNVSTLELGDSALYLCASNRASGGDTQYFGPGTRLTVL.